Below are 3 T cell receptor beta chains sequenced from a single sample in a study of low-dose radiotherapy and immunotherapy resistance in tumors. First-strand cDNA used TRAV- and TRBV-specific primers, covering alpha and beta chains. TCRs were put through around 20 PCR cycles of amplification with Phusion. A constant-region primer and the V-primer adapter served as the primer pair. TCRdb re-called the reads with MiXCR, one entry per CDR3 protein. The top ten clones hold less than 3.5% of a sample with 65,000 to 100,000 distinct CDR3 sequences, roughly a sixth of them seen once. Indicated time point: before trial treatment. This sample comprised PBMCs, obtained before treatment. The source of these receptors is a male donor with prostate cancer.

This clonotype was observed at least ten times. The rearrangement uses TRBV7-3 and TRBJ2-3; 11 positions agree with TRBD2. Per germline, CDR1 SGHTA and CDR2 FQGTGA. V shed 5 bases, J shed 4 bases, and the junction held 8 bases outside the gene matches. The CDR3 runs 16 residues. The CDR3 region is CASSKLTSGGADTQYF. Here the CDR3 DNA reads TGTGCCAGCAGCAAGCTCACTAGCGGGGGTGCAGATACGCAGTATTTT.

This clonotype was picked up many times. The DNA of the CDR3 is TGTGCCAGCAGCTCGGACCGCAATCAGCCCCAGCATTTT. Translated: CASSSDRNQPQHF. The gene calls are TRBV7-2 and TRBJ1-5; D gene unclear. V was cut by 4 bases and J by 2 bases, with 6 bases left in between. The CDR3 is 13 amino acids. Germline V lookup: CDR1 SGHTA, CDR2 FQGNSA.

This clonotype was observed many times. The chain joins TRBV6-5 to TRBJ1-3; TRBD1 matches at 8 bases. The CDR3 sequence is 16 residues long. Trimming cost V 0 bases and J 4 bases; bases outside gene matches: 5. Germline values: CDR1 MNHEY, CDR2 SVGAGI. The CDR3 region is CASSYSYGQGGNTIYF. CDR3 bases: TGTGCCAGCAGTTACTCCTACGGACAGGGAGGAAACACCATATATTTT.